The entry below gives a single T cell receptor (beta chain) sequence along with its context. This sample was included in a study of blood T cell repertoires in COVID-19. Turning to the study itself: Acute-phase and convalescent COVID-19 samples originated in the United States, Italy and Spain. T cells, B-cell-depleted T cells, or PBMCs supplied cDNA or gDNA.

Germline CDR1 is SGDLS and CDR2 is YYNGEE. Trimming pared 3 bases from V and 5 bases from J, leaving 18 bases between. The CDR3 length is 15 residues. As originally analysed: From reference gene primer amplification, estimates of nucleated cell counts were derived. Clones were read by immunoSEQ multiplex PCR, and TCRdb kept only the in-frame ones, dropping some. For V, J and clone size, that table is used; D and trimming come from the DNA. The table has 250,000 to 350,000 clones, around nine tenths seen once. Sequencing input: peripheral blood. This sequence originates from a woman aged 55 to 70 with acute or convalescent COVID-19. This sequence joins TRBV9 and TRBJ2-7; D is perhaps TRBD1 (6 bases). CDR3 DNA sequence: TGTGCCAGCAGCGAGACCGTTGGCAGGGACAACGAGCAGTACTTC. Amino acids: CASSETVGRDNEQYF.